Below are 13 T cell receptor beta chains sequenced from a single sample in a study of PD-L1 blockade in urothelial cancer. Clones were sequenced by immunoSEQ multiplex PCR, and TCRdb holds only the in-frame ones, with some missing. The data contain roughly 44,000 clones, approximately 78% of them seen just once; the ten biggest clones take up under 4%. The specimen comprised PBMCs, sampled around atezolizumab (anti-PD-L1) treatment. All receptors come from a man aged 70-80 years with urothelial cancer.

The chain employs TRBV7-6 and TRBJ2-7; 9 positions agree with TRBD2. Germline CDR1 reads SGHVS; CDR2 reads FNYEAQ. This CDR3 comprises 15 residues. V lost 5 bases to trimming and J lost 3 bases; unmatched junction nucleotides: 8. The CDR3 reads CASSRSASGDYEQYF. Here the CDR3 DNA reads TGTGCCAGCAGCCGCTCCGCTAGCGGGGACTACGAGCAGTACTTC.

This clone came up a few times. Here the CDR3 DNA reads TGTGCCAGCAGCTTAGTCCCAGGGGATGGCTACACCTTC. It yields the protein CASSLVPGDGYTF. The chain employs TRBV7-3 and TRBJ1-2; weak D call: TRBD1 (6 bases). V was cut by 2 bases and J by 6 bases, with 10 bases left in between. The CDR3 loop spans 13 amino acids. Germline values: CDR1 SGHTA, CDR2 FQGTGA.

The chain combines TRBV28 with TRBJ1-2, with TRBD1 identical over 7 bases. With 7 bases clipped from V and 8 bases from J, the junction kept 7 bases outside the gene matches. The CDR3 covers 12 residues. Germline CDR1 and CDR2: MDHEN and SYDVKM. The CDR3 spells CASTDREYGYTF. The CDR3 DNA reads TGTGCCAGCACCGACAGGGAGTACGGCTACACCTTC.

CDR3 sequence: CATRLGGGRGSQHF. In nucleotides, the CDR3 is TGTGCCACCAGGTTAGGGGGCGGGCGAGGGTCCCAGCATTTT. V and J are TRBV28 and TRBJ1-5, with TRBD1 matching over 7 bases. V was pared by 10 bases and J by 11 bases, with 17 bases of the junction left unmatched. The CDR3 contains 14 residues. CDR1 and CDR2 (germline): MDHEN, SYDVKM.

The chain has TRBV13 and TRBJ2-1; D gene uncertain. The CDR3 is 14 amino acids. Between the trimmed V and J ends, which lost 0 bases and 4 bases, there was a span of 7 bases. CDR1 PRHDT and CDR2 FYEKMQ come from the germline V gene (reference sequence). CDR3: CASSLGPSYNEQFF. As DNA, the CDR3 is TGTGCCAGCAGCTTAGGCCCCAGTTACAATGAGCAGTTCTTC.

This chain joins TRBV7-2 and TRBJ2-7; 8 nucleotides agree with TRBD2. The CDR3 covers 15 residues. V gave up 6 bases and J gave up 2 bases; unmatched junction bases: 9. Germline assignment: CDR1 SGHTA and CDR2 FQGNSA. The CDR3 region is CASSPGGAGTYEQYF. CDR3 in DNA: TGTGCCAGCAGTCCGGGGGGGGCAGGGACCTACGAGCAGTACTTC.

V is TRBV29-1 and J is TRBJ2-1; D might be TRBD2 (5 bases). V was cut by 7 bases and J by 2 bases, with 15 bases left in between. CDR1 and CDR2 (germline): SQVTM, ANQGSEA. The CDR3 runs 14 residues. Here the CDR3 reads CSAGASTTYNEQFF. DNA for the CDR3: TGCAGCGCTGGTGCTAGCACGACCTACAATGAGCAGTTCTTC.

The V gene is TRBV13, the J gene TRBJ2-7; TRBD2 aligns across 8 bases. V dropped 5 bases and J dropped 1; count of bases not matched to a gene: 7. CDR1 PRHDT and CDR2 FYEKMQ come from the germline V gene (reference sequence). CDR3 length: 15 amino acids. CDR3 coding DNA: TGTGCCAGCAGCCCATCTAGCGGGTCTTCCTACGAGCAGTACTTC. Translated: CASSPSSGSSYEQYF.

J is TRBJ2-3 and V is TRBV7-6, with 13 bases matching TRBD2. Germline CDR1 reads SGHVS; CDR2 reads FNYEAQ. This CDR3 is built from 17 residues. Germline trimming cut 5 bases from V and 5 bases from J; bases unmatched to any gene: 10. CDR3 sequence: CASSPRTSGGPGDTQYF. The CDR3 DNA is TGTGCCAGCAGCCCAAGGACTAGCGGGGGCCCTGGAGATACGCAGTATTTT.

This chain connects TRBV5-1 to TRBJ2-5, with TRBD2 matching 7 bases. The assigned J gene may be wrong: the sequence end matches TRBJ2-7 better. Germline CDR1 is SGHRS and CDR2 is YFSETQ. The CDR3 has 14 amino acids. The CDR3 region has the DNA TGCGCCAGCAGCCCGGGGGGACCTCGGAACGAGCAGTACTTC. Amino acid sequence: CASSPGGPRNEQYF.

DNA for the CDR3: TGTGCCAGCTCACCACGCACTAGCGGGAGGGAGTACCAAGAGACCCAGTACTTC. It yields the protein CASSPRTSGREYQETQYF. This chain links TRBV18 with TRBJ2-5, with 13 bases that match TRBD2. There are 18 residues in the CDR3. The germline gives CDR1 KGHSH, CDR2 LQKENI. Losses at the gene ends were 1 base for V and 0 bases for J; bases not matched to a gene: 5.

This chain uses TRBV29-1 with TRBJ2-3; D uncertain. Germline V gene lookup returns CDR1 SQVTM and CDR2 ANQGSEA. Trimming shortened V by 5 bases and J by 1 base, and 4 bases separated the two germline ends. The CDR3 has 11 residues. The CDR3 sequence is CSVSGTDTQYF. The CDR3 nucleotides read TGCAGCGTTAGCGGCACAGATACGCAGTATTTT.

J is TRBJ2-3 and V is TRBV5-1; D ambiguous. V lost 0 bases and J 4 bases, leaving 12 bases between the germline ends. Germline CDR1 reads SGHRS; CDR2 reads YFSETQ. CDR3 size: 15 residues. The CDR3 reads CASSLGPSPADTQYF. CDR3 sequence (DNA): TGCGCCAGCAGCTTGGGGCCGTCGCCCGCAGATACGCAGTATTTT.